This TCR beta chain was found in a study of T-cell memory formation after mild COVID-19 (dated by TCRdb to the early 2020s). Broadly, across the study: TCR sequence clusters from the two donors were found to be largely donor specific. Two young, previously healthy adult volunteers, one female and one male, were included in the cohort. T-cell clones expanding and contracting after mild COVID-19 in two donors were tracked by longitudinal TCRalpha and TCRbeta repertoire sequencing. Paper-wide results and their limitations: Only two mild cases were covered by the study, and larger cohorts that include severe cases with pre-infection samples were considered necessary. Clones contracting from day 15 to 85 had balanced CD4/CD8 phenotypes, while a second wave expanding from day 15 to 37 was biased towards CD4+. Contracting CD4+ clones were located mainly in the CM and EM memory subsets, whereas CD8+ clones were found to be enriched in EMRA. The detection of some responding clones in pre-infection memory suggests that pre-existing cross-reactive memory T cells joined the SARS-CoV-2 response. The second-wave clones that peaked on day 37 were not confirmed to be SARS-CoV-2 specific.

A remark on this clonotype: Its specific antigen is unknown. No base-level quality is on record; no much larger clone is a single base apart.

TCRdb names Illumina NovaSeq 6000 as the instrument used. TCRalpha and TCRbeta cDNA libraries were constructed by 5'RACE with constant-segment primers, with sample barcodes and unique molecular identifiers being introduced. Trizol reagent was used to extract RNA from every sample. Library amplification was performed in two PCR steps, and a second sample barcode and Illumina TruSeq adapters were introduced in the second step. The libraries were sequenced on an Illumina NovaSeq using 2 x 150 bp paired-end reads. The authors processed their data as follows. Demultiplexing of reads and collapsing into UMI-guided consensus sequences were performed with migec v1.2.7. Using mixcr v2.1.11, the UMI consensuses were aligned to TRA and TRB V and J templates and assembled into clonotypes. A clonotype was counted as expanded or contracted only when both edgeR and NoisET called the clonotype significant, with the noise models trained on biological replicates. edgeR calls used a false discovery rate-adjusted p below 0.01 and a log2 fold-change threshold of 1. As an exploratory analysis of dynamics, max-normalized trajectories of the 1000 most abundant clonotypes were examined by PCA with hierarchical clustering. The CD4 or CD8 phenotype of responding clones was assigned using the separately sequenced CD4+ and CD8+ repertoires. TCRdb ran its own pipeline on the public reads, namely fastp trimming at Q25 and MiXCR clone calling, and kept in-frame beta chains. CDR3 protein sequences are deduplicated, and each keeps its most common genes and DNA. The V and J calls and clone size are TCRdb's, not the authors'. This sample is represented by under 150,000 distinct CDR3 sequences; 16% of them were singletons. The ten largest account for approximately 15% of the sample.

The CDR1 and CDR2 encoded by the germline V gene are SGHTA and FQGNSA. V is cut back by 1 base and J by 2 bases, with 5 bases in the junction unmatched. The CDR3 goes from the cysteine to the phenylalanine over 16 residues. Of all the DNA, just the CDR3 is kept, 48 bases in frame from base 1. Ficoll-Paque density gradient centrifugation was used to isolate PBMCs. Recombination linked TRBV7-2 to TRBJ2-7; 10 bases in the middle match TRBD1. The sample comprised PBMCs or a T cell subset sorted from them (not recorded which). This clonotype was obtained from an adult woman who had mild COVID-19 (a few samples of this study predate the infection). The sample titles of this study are shuffled in the database, so cell type and time point are left out; the donor was told from shared clones. CDR3 sequence: CASSLGWGQGPYEQYF. The DNA reads as follows: TGTGCCAGCAGCTTAGGTTGGGGACAGGGGCCCTACGAGCAGTACTTC.